These T cell receptor beta chains were read from a single sample in a study of radiation and T cells in renal cell carcinoma. The data were produced by immunoSEQ multiplex PCR, yet TCRdb's version contains in-frame clones alone and is incomplete. This sample has 15,000 to 17,000 clones, with about three fifths found just once. Specimen: tumor tissue, collected from a patient whose treatment was nephrectomy without radiotherapy. Source of these receptors: a man aged 50 to 60 with renal cell carcinoma. The CDR3 runs from the conserved cysteine through the conserved F or W. D genes are given only for firm matches. Not all rows give a size; the values are once, few, many and, for expanded clones, a class.

clone_size: -; d_call: -; v_call: TRBV29-1; j_call: TRBJ2-7; cdr3_aa: CSVAGRHEQYF; cdr3_nt: TGCAGCGTTGCAGGGAGGCACGAGCAGTACTTC
clone_size: -; d_call: TRBD2; v_call: TRBV10-2; j_call: TRBJ2-2; cdr3_aa: CASKVPSGMNTGELFF; cdr3_nt: TGCGCCAGCAAAGTCCCTAGCGGGATGAACACCGGGGAGCTGTTTTTT
clone_size: -; d_call: -; v_call: TRBV4-1; j_call: TRBJ2-7; cdr3_aa: CASSQGYPGTSYEQYF; cdr3_nt: TGCGCCAGCAGCCAAGGCTACCCCGGGACCTCCTACGAGCAGTACTTC
clone_size: -; d_call: TRBD1; v_call: TRBV2; j_call: TRBJ1-2; cdr3_aa: CASRLQGALSGYTF; cdr3_nt: TGTGCCAGCAGGCTACAGGGGGCGTTGAGTGGCTACACCTTC
clone_size: -; d_call: -; v_call: TRBV19; j_call: TRBJ2-7; cdr3_aa: CASSDPSDVHEQYF; cdr3_nt: TGTGCCAGTAGTGACCCCTCGGATGTACACGAGCAGTACTTC
clone_size: -; d_call: -; v_call: TRBV6-5; j_call: TRBJ2-5; cdr3_aa: CASSFGYEEQETQYF; cdr3_nt: TGTGCCAGCAGTTTTGGTTATGAGGAGCAAGAGACCCAGTACTTC
clone_size: few; d_call: -; v_call: TRBV7-6; j_call: TRBJ1-4; cdr3_aa: CASSPAGGNEKLFF; cdr3_nt: TGTGCCAGCAGCCCTGCGGGCGGGAATGAAAAACTGTTTTTT
clone_size: -; d_call: -; v_call: TRBV6-1; j_call: TRBJ1-1; cdr3_aa: CASRGGTANTEAFF; cdr3_nt: TGTGCCAGCAGGGGGGGGACCGCTAACACTGAAGCTTTCTTT
clone_size: -; d_call: -; v_call: TRBV2; j_call: TRBJ1-6; cdr3_aa: CASRPGGGLALAPLHF; cdr3_nt: TGTGCCAGCAGGCCGGGGGGGGGCTTGGCCTTGGCACCCCTCCACTTT
clone_size: -; d_call: -; v_call: TRBV2; j_call: TRBJ2-1; cdr3_aa: CASSARLVQFF; cdr3_nt: TGTGCCAGCAGCGCAAGACTAGTGCAGTTCTTC
clone_size: -; d_call: -; v_call: TRBV21-1; j_call: TRBJ2-1; cdr3_aa: CASSKAERDGNEQFF; cdr3_nt: TGTGCCAGCAGCAAAGCGGAGCGGGATGGGAATGAGCAGTTCTTC
clone_size: -; d_call: -; v_call: TRBV7-9; j_call: TRBJ2-7; cdr3_aa: CASSKGGVEQYF; cdr3_nt: TGTGCCAGCAGCAAGGGGGGGGTCGAGCAGTACTTC
clone_size: large; d_call: -; v_call: TRBV5-4; j_call: TRBJ1-5; cdr3_aa: CASSLDQGLNQPQHF; cdr3_nt: TGTGCCAGCAGCTTGGACCAGGGACTCAATCAGCCCCAGCATTTT
clone_size: -; d_call: TRBD1; v_call: TRBV18; j_call: TRBJ1-5; cdr3_aa: CASSQGQGISQPQHF; cdr3_nt: TGTGCCAGCTCCCAGGGACAGGGAATCTCTCAGCCCCAGCATTTT
clone_size: -; d_call: -; v_call: TRBV4-3; j_call: TRBJ1-1; cdr3_aa: CASSQDRGGTEAFF; cdr3_nt: TGCGCCAGCAGCCAAGATCGGGGAGGCACTGAAGCTTTCTTT
clone_size: -; d_call: TRBD1; v_call: TRBV5-1; j_call: TRBJ2-3; cdr3_aa: CASSLAWGQGTDTQYF; cdr3_nt: TGCGCCAGCAGCTTGGCCTGGGGACAGGGCACAGATACGCAGTATTTT
clone_size: -; d_call: -; v_call: TRBV6-5; j_call: TRBJ1-1; cdr3_aa: CASSYSLGVEAFF; cdr3_nt: TGTGCCAGCAGTTACTCGCTTGGAGTTGAAGCTTTCTTT
clone_size: -; d_call: TRBD2; v_call: TRBV4-1; j_call: TRBJ2-7; cdr3_aa: CASSQDGNSGSYEQYF; cdr3_nt: TGCGCCAGCAGCCAAGATGGGAATAGCGGGAGTTACGAGCAGTACTTC
clone_size: -; d_call: -; v_call: TRBV30; j_call: TRBJ1-1; cdr3_aa: CASKKGILQGEAFF; cdr3_nt: TGTGCCTCCAAAAAGGGTATCCTCCAGGGTGAAGCTTTCTTT
clone_size: once; d_call: -; v_call: TRBV5-8; j_call: TRBJ1-2; cdr3_aa: CASSFYTF; cdr3_nt: TGTGCCAGCAGCTTCTACACCTTC
clone_size: few; d_call: TRBD1; v_call: TRBV25-1; j_call: TRBJ2-5; cdr3_aa: CASSGRTGLSWSAQYF; cdr3_nt: TGTGCCAGCAGTGGTAGGACAGGGTTATCTTGGTCGGCCCAGTACTTC
clone_size: medium-sized; d_call: TRBD2; v_call: TRBV4-2; j_call: TRBJ2-7; cdr3_aa: CASSQDGRGGEQYF; cdr3_nt: TGTGCCAGCAGCCAAGATGGGCGGGGAGGGGAGCAGTACTTC